What follows is one TCR beta chain and its context. This record belongs to a study of blood T cell repertoires in COVID-19. Ages ranged from about 18 to 100 years, with residence in under 25 US areas. Researchers sorted participants into cohorts using their self-reported clinical history. Donors of Cohort 3 who recovered were those that had two negative PCRs, clearance, or symptom resolution. The germline V gene encodes CDR1 MNHEY and CDR2 SVGAGI. The CDR3 contains 14 residues. Trimming at V came to 6 bases and at J to 10 bases, leaving 9 bases not matched to a gene. In the authors' methods: How many nucleated cells were present was estimated from reference gene primer amplification. Sequenced by immunoSEQ multiplex PCR; TCRdb stores in-frame clones only, minus some. The D gene and trimming were derived from the DNA, and the V and J assignments and clone size from that table. The sample includes around 390,000 clones, about 86% of them seen just once.

The sequenced material came from PBMCs or T cells enriched from blood (not recorded which). This sequence originates from a woman between 50 and 59 years old who had recovered from COVID-19. The chain combines TRBV6-5 with TRBJ1-6, with 7 positions matching TRBD1. The CDR3 loop is CASSRDRDPSPLHF. The CDR3, as DNA: TGTGCCAGCAGCAGAGACAGGGACCCCTCACCCCTCCACTTT.